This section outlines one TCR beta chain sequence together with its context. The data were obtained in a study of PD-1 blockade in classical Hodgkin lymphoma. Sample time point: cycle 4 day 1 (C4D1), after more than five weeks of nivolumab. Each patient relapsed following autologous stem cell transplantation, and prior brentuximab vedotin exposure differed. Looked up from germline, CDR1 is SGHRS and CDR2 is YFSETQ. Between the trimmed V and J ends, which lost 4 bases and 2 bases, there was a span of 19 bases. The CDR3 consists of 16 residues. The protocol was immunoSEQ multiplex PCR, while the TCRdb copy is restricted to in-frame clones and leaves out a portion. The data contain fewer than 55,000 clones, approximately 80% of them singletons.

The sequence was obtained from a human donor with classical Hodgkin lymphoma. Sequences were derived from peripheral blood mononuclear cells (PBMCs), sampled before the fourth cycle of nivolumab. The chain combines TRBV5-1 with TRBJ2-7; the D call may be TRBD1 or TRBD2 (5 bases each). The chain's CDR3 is CASSGISGTETYEQYF. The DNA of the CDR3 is TGCGCCAGCAGCGGTATTTCCGGGACGGAGACCTACGAGCAGTACTTC.